The rows below give T cell receptor beta chains drawn from one sample of a study of immune evolution from preneoplasia to lung adenocarcinoma. Method: immunoSEQ multiplex PCR; TCRdb's copy keeps in-frame clones and lacks some. The sample consists of a few thousand clones, about 86% of them appearing once. Input material: FFPE normal lung tissue adjacent to the tumor. All receptors come from a person between 50 and 69 years old with lung adenocarcinoma. The CDR3 runs from the conserved cysteine through the conserved F or W. D genes are given only for firm matches. Expanded clones are given a class, and other clones once, few, many or no size at all.

>TRBJ2-5|TRBV10-3|-|TRBD1
CAISDTGQGVGTQYF
TGTGCCATCAGTGATACGGGACAGGGGGTAGGGACCCAGTACTTC
>TRBJ2-7|TRBV7-8|-|-
CASSRVGHSYEQYF
TGTGCCAGCAGTCGTGTGGGACACTCCTACGAGCAGTACTTC
>TRBJ2-1|TRBV5-5|-|TRBD1
CASTRQGTYNEQFF
TGTGCCAGCACCCGACAGGGGACCTATAATGAGCAGTTCTTC
>TRBJ2-1|TRBV11-2|-|-
CASSFWLASGNEQFF
TGTGCCAGCAGTTTTTGGCTAGCGTCTGGCAATGAGCAGTTCTTC
>TRBJ2-2|TRBV29-1|-|TRBD1
CSVVGTGGPGELFF
TGCAGCGTTGTAGGGACAGGGGGCCCCGGGGAGCTGTTTTTT
>TRBJ2-7|TRBV7-8|-|-
CASSLQGLGVGEQYF
TGTGCCAGCAGCTTACAGGGATTGGGGGTGGGAGAGCAGTACTTC
>TRBJ2-3|TRBV10-3|-|TRBD2
CAISDRLAGGPSTDTQYF
TGTGCCATCAGTGACCGACTAGCGGGGGGTCCTAGCACAGATACGCAGTATTTT
>TRBJ2-5|TRBV28|-|-
CASSFSGTGETQYF
TGTGCCAGCAGTTTCTCCGGGACGGGAGAGACCCAGTACTTC
>TRBJ1-5|TRBV7-9|-|-
CASSLEGVGQPQHF
TGTGCCAGCAGCTTAGAAGGGGTCGGTCAGCCCCAGCATTTT
>TRBJ1-1|TRBV13|-|-
CASSMGGRTEAFF
TGTGCCAGCAGTATGGGGGGGCGGACTGAAGCTTTCTTT
>TRBJ2-3|TRBV6-6|-|-
CASSYLLVRSTDTQYF
TGTGCCAGCAGTTACTTATTGGTCAGAAGCACAGATACGCAGTATTTT
>TRBJ1-3|TRBV11-2|-|-
CASSLDPSGNTIYF
TGTGCCAGCAGCTTAGACCCATCTGGAAACACCATATATTTT
>TRBJ1-1|TRBV7-6|-|-
CASSYGAEAFF
TGTGCCAGCAGCTATGGGGCTGAAGCTTTCTTT
>TRBJ2-2|TRBV19|few|TRBD1
CASSRDRNTGELFF
TGTGCCAGTAGTCGGGACAGAAACACCGGGGAGCTGTTTTTT
>TRBJ1-2|TRBV6-5|-|-
CASSYPKGPGVYGYTF
TGTGCCAGCAGTTACCCTAAGGGGCCAGGGGTTTATGGCTACACCTTC
>TRBJ2-1|TRBV7-9|once|-
CASSSTGLERLSSVEQFF
TGTGCCAGCAGCTCCACGGGATTGGAGCGTCTCTCGAGTGTTGAGCAGTTCTTC
>TRBJ1-1|TRBV6-6|-|-
CASTRGEGAFF
TGTGCCAGCACTAGGGGGGAGGGAGCTTTCTTT
>TRBJ1-5|TRBV6-6|-|TRBD1
CASSQDRGHQPQHF
TGTGCCAGCAGTCAGGACAGGGGACACCAGCCCCAGCATTTT
>TRBJ2-5|TRBV2|-|-
CASSVSEGETQYF
TGTGCCAGCAGTGTCTCCGAAGGCGAGACCCAGTACTTC
>TRBJ2-7|TRBV11-2|-|TRBD1
CASSLDRGNYVVEQYF
TGTGCCAGCAGCTTAGACAGGGGGAATTACGTCGTCGAGCAGTACTTC
>TRBJ1-1|TRBV5-1|-|-
CASSLGQMNTEAFF
TGCGCCAGCAGCTTAGGACAGATGAACACTGAAGCTTTCTTT
>TRBJ1-5|TRBV28|once|TRBD1
CASSSDRGRFYQPQHF
TGTGCCAGCAGTTCTGACAGGGGGCGATTTTATCAGCCCCAGCATTTT
>TRBJ1-2|TRBV30|-|-
CAWSVLATGSYGYTF
TGTGCCTGGAGTGTACTTGCTACAGGGTCCTATGGCTACACCTTC
>TRBJ1-2|TRBV29-1|-|-
CSVTNPRDGIEYTF
TGCAGCGTTACGAACCCTCGGGACGGAATTGAGTACACCTTC
>TRBJ2-7|TRBV28|-|-
CASRSRGSEQYF
TGTGCCAGCAGGTCTAGGGGAAGCGAGCAGTACTTC
>TRBJ2-3|TRBV7-9|-|-
CASSLAFGDTQYF
TGTGCCAGCAGCTTAGCTTTCGGGGATACGCAGTATTTT